Below are 21 T cell receptor beta chains sequenced from a single sample in a study of blood T cell repertoires in COVID-19. Sequencing used immunoSEQ multiplex PCR; TCRdb keeps in-frame clones, though not all of them. The sample records around 190,000 clones, 86% being singletons. Source material: PBMCs or T cells enriched from blood (not recorded which). The receptors derive from a man in his forties with acute COVID-19.

This clone was seen just once. The V call is TRBV11-2, the J call TRBJ2-1, with D uncertain. Trimming removed 1 base at V and 2 bases at J, with 3 bases between. CDR3 size: 13 residues. CDR1 and CDR2 (germline): SGHAT, FQNNGV. CDR3 bases: TGTGCCAGCAGCTTAGTAGCCTACAATGAGCAGTTCTTC. Translation gives CASSLVAYNEQFF.

The CDR3 is CASSIRGSPYNEQFF. CDR3 nucleotides: TGTGCCAGTAGTATCAGGGGGTCTCCCTACAATGAGCAGTTCTTC. V gene TRBV19 combines with J gene TRBJ2-1; 7 nucleotides align to TRBD1. Germline CDR1 reads LNHDA; CDR2 reads SQIVND (reference sequence). V lost 3 bases to trimming and J lost 2 bases; unmatched junction nucleotides: 4. The CDR3 totals 15 residues.

The chain has TRBV28 and TRBJ1-1, with TRBD1 matching 9 bases. Germline V gene sequence: CDR1 MDHEN, CDR2 SYDVKM. The CDR3 extends over 14 amino acids. The ends lost 4 bases at V and 7 bases at J; junction bases unmatched: 7. CDR3 sequence reads: CASSSSGTGLEAFF. In DNA form, the CDR3 reads TGTGCCAGCAGTTCCTCCGGGACAGGGCTTGAAGCTTTCTTT.

The V call is TRBV3-1 (or the pseudogene TRBV3-2), the J call TRBJ2-1; 9 positions agree with TRBD2. CDR1 is LGHDT and CDR2 is YNNKEL in the germline V gene (reference sequence). The CDR3 runs 15 residues. The J segment lost 8 bases and the V segment lost 4 bases, leaving 9 bases of the junction unmatched. CDR3 DNA sequence: TGTGCCAGCAGCCCTGTTGGCGGGAGGGCCCATGAGCAGTTCTTC. This translates into CASSPVGGRAHEQFF.

The chain links TRBV7-2 to TRBJ1-5, with a weak D call TRBD1 (6 bases). V lost 0 bases to trimming and J lost 2 bases, with 11 bases between them. The CDR3 consists of 16 residues. Germline-derived CDR1 and CDR2 are SGHTA and FQGNSA. The CDR3 region has the DNA TGTGCCAGCAGCTTAGCGCAGGGGAAGGGCAATCAGCCCCAGCATTTT. It specifies CASSLAQGKGNQPQHF.

J is TRBJ1-2 and V is TRBV28; TRBD1 might be the D (6 bases). The CDR3 sequence is 14 residues long. V lost 5 bases to trimming and J lost 2 bases, with 12 bases between them. Germline V gives CDR1 MDHEN, CDR2 SYDVKM. CDR3 amino acids: CASSPTGRNYGYTF. The CDR3 bases are TGTGCCAGCAGTCCTACAGGGAGAAACTATGGCTACACCTTC.

This chain links TRBV19 with TRBJ2-7; D might be TRBD1 (5 bases). From germline, CDR1 is LNHDA and CDR2 SQIVND (reference sequence). The CDR3 is made up of 12 amino acids. The V gene lost 2 bases and the J gene lost 5 bases, with 7 bases spanning the gap. CDR3 loop: CASSISGNEQYF. The CDR3, as DNA: TGTGCCAGTAGTATATCAGGGAACGAGCAGTACTTC.

As to this clone: In the same sample, other DNA sequences code for this CDR3. The chain couples TRBV28 to TRBJ2-7; D might be TRBD1 (6 bases). Germline-derived CDR1 and CDR2 are MDHEN and SYDVKM. This CDR3 spans 13 amino acids. Trimming cost V 5 bases and J 2 bases, with 10 bases left between them. The CDR3 is CASSLQGTYEQYF. CDR3 DNA: TGTGCCAGCAGTCTGCAGGGGACCTACGAGCAGTACTTC. The variable domain in full, completed from reference TRBV28 and TRBJ2-7, reads DVKVTQSSRYLVKRTGEKVFLECVQDMDHENMFWYRQDPGLGLRLIYFSYDVKMKEKGDIPEGYSVSREKKERFSLILESASTNQTSMYLCASSLQGTYEQYFGPGTRLTVT.

The genes are TRBV6-2 or TRBV6-3 and TRBJ1-4; no definite D call. CDR3 length: 18 amino acids. The germline V gene has CDR1 MNHEY and CDR2 SVGEGT. The V end was cut by 2 bases, the J end by 0 bases, with 16 bases between. The CDR3 DNA follows: TGTGCCAGCAGTTACCCTCTACCCTTTGAGGCAACTAATGAAAAACTGTTTTTT. This codes for CASSYPLPFEATNEKLFF.

The V gene is TRBV29-1, the J gene TRBJ1-5, with 7 bases that match TRBD1. The CDR3 totals 11 residues. CDR1 and CDR2 from the germline V gene are SQVTM and ANQGSEA. The CDR3 bases are TGCGCAGGGGGAGGCAATCAGCCCCAGCATTTT. It specifies CAGGGNQPQHF.

This rearrangement joins TRBV2 to TRBJ2-1; D remains ambiguous. Trimming stripped 1 base from V and 4 bases from J, with 8 bases between. The germline gives CDR1 SNHLY, CDR2 FYNNEI. CDR3 size: 14 residues. CDR3 sequence: CASSEGLIYNEQFF. DNA of the CDR3: TGTGCCAGCAGTGAAGGGCTTATTTACAATGAGCAGTTCTTC.

This sequence joins TRBV19 and TRBJ2-1, with D possibly TRBD1 on 5 matching bases. The V end was cut by 8 bases, the J end by 3 bases, with 14 bases between. The CDR3 spans 14 residues. Germline V gives CDR1 LNHDA, CDR2 SQIVND (reference sequence). CDR3 nucleotide sequence: TGTGCCAGTTCCCCGGACAATGGCTACAATGAGCAGTTCTTC. The encoded protein is CASSPDNGYNEQFF.

The chain carries TRBV21-1 and TRBJ2-7; whether TRBD1, the table's D call, matches the DNA was not checked. TRBV21-1 is given as a pseudogene. The CDR3 has 19 residues. The CDR3 region has the DNA TGTGCCAGCAGCGCCCGAAGAGAAGGCTTGTGGACAGAACGATACGAGCAGTACTTC. The encoded protein is CASSARREGLWTERYEQYF.

The sample holds a few counts of this clone. The rearrangement links TRBV6-1 to TRBJ1-1, with TRBD1 matching 7 bases. V was clipped by 2 bases and J by 3 bases; unmatched bases: 6. From germline, CDR1 is MNHNS and CDR2 SASEGT. The CDR3 is made up of 15 amino acids. The CDR3 sequence is CASSESRTGHTEAFF. DNA for the CDR3: TGTGCCAGCAGTGAATCGAGGACAGGTCACACTGAAGCTTTCTTT.

This chain links TRBV7-9 with TRBJ1-6; D call uncertain. This CDR3 has 14 residues. The germline V and J ends were trimmed by 5 bases and 11 bases, with 16 bases remaining between them. Germline V gives CDR1 SEHNR, CDR2 FQNEAQ (reference sequence). The CDR3 DNA follows: TGTGCCAGCAGCGTAGACGCCTCGGTAGCACCCCTCCACTTT. Its translation is CASSVDASVAPLHF.

The chain carries TRBV5-1 and TRBJ2-2; D perhaps matches TRBD1 (6 bases). Per germline, CDR1 SGHRS and CDR2 YFSETQ. CDR3 size: 14 residues. The V end was cut by 3 bases, the J end by 3 bases, with 9 bases between. This CDR3 is CASSSQGDTGELFF. CDR3 sequence (DNA): TGCGCCAGCAGCTCACAGGGAGACACCGGGGAGCTGTTTTTT.

The V gene is TRBV5-1, the J gene TRBJ2-1; D gene ambiguous. Trimming cost V 0 bases and J 0 bases, with 7 bases left between them. Germline V gives CDR1 SGHRS, CDR2 YFSETQ. The CDR3 extends over 15 amino acids. The CDR3 DNA follows: TGCGCCAGCAGCTTGGAAGCGAGCTCCTACAATGAGCAGTTCTTC. Its protein is CASSLEASSYNEQFF.

The rearrangement links TRBV28 to TRBJ2-3, with 7 bases matching TRBD1. The junction had 9 bases not matched to a gene; V was cut back by 4 bases and J by 2 bases. CDR1 and CDR2 (germline): MDHEN, SYDVKM. This CDR3 has 16 amino acids. The CDR3 DNA is TGTGCCAGCAGTTACTCCCCGGGACAGACCACAGATACGCAGTATTTT. As protein: CASSYSPGQTTDTQYF.

The chain carries TRBV15 and TRBJ2-1, with unresolved D. Germline CDR1 and CDR2: LNHNV and YYDKDF (reference sequence). The germline V and J ends were trimmed by 1 base and 9 bases, with 7 bases remaining between them. The CDR3 has 12 amino acids. Here the CDR3 reads CATSRVGGEQFF. The CDR3 DNA follows: TGTGCCACCAGCAGAGTAGGCGGTGAGCAGTTCTTC.

This chain connects TRBV9 to TRBJ1-1; D possibly corresponds to TRBD1 (6 bases). Germline V gene lookup returns CDR1 SGDLS and CDR2 YYNGEE. V lost 0 bases to trimming and J lost 1 base, with 10 bases between them. The CDR3 spans 15 residues. CDR3 sequence reads: CASSVAPDRNTEAFF. CDR3 coding DNA: TGTGCCAGCAGCGTAGCTCCGGACAGGAACACTGAAGCTTTCTTT.

This clone has just a few counts. The CDR3 here is CAPGGRSGRTSNQPQHF. DNA for the CDR3: TGTGCCCCGGGGGGGAGGTCGGGACGGACGAGCAATCAGCCCCAGCATTTT. The rearrangement joins TRBV27 to TRBJ1-5; tentatively, D is TRBD1 (5 bases). V lost 11 bases and J lost 1, with 24 bases in between. The germline CDR1 and CDR2 sequences are MNHEY and SMNVEV (reference sequence). The CDR3 has 17 amino acids.